Sequencing of this T cell receptor (beta chain) was carried out in a study of graft-versus-host responses after intestinal transplantation (dated by TCRdb to the early 2020s). Turning to the overall study: Recipients received multivisceral, liver-intestinal, or isolated intestinal transplants. Every recipient was given anti-thymocyte globulin induction, followed by roughly 3 years of maintenance tacrolimus and steroids. Bulk TCR-beta CDR3 sequencing was used to track graft-versus-host and host-versus-graft alloreactive T cell clones in the graft, circulation and bone marrow after intestinal transplantation. Alloreactive clones were identified by sequencing pre-transplant mixed lymphocyte reaction products and comparing these products with unstimulated pre-transplant donor and recipient T cells. Of the roughly 25 intestinal transplant recipients enrolled in the cohort, one of whom was a retransplant, a few patients without pretransplant specimens were excluded. Donor T cell macrochimerism was defined as a peak of at least 4% donor T cells among recipient peripheral blood mononuclear cells. Instead of going to the commercial service, samples from a few later patients were sequenced in-house on an Illumina MiSeq and processed with MiXCR. The study at large found these results: GvH clones were detected in recipient bone marrow, and some of these GvH clones were observed earlier in ileal mucosa or blood, consistent with an intestinal mucosal origin. Peak levels of circulating GvH clones were associated with declines in HvG clones early after transplant. High GvH to HvG T cell clonal ratios were observed in the allografts of patients with donor T cell macrochimerism. Conclusions were limited by the relatively low number and heterogeneity of intestinal transplant patients.

CDR1 is given as MNHEY and CDR2 as SMNVEV, both from the germline V gene (reference sequence). Relative to germline, V is 6 bases shorter and J is 0 bases shorter, with 12 bases between their ends. The CDR3 numbers 15 residues from cysteine through phenylalanine. CDR3 DNA only is kept here, 45 bases in frame from base 1. Blood samples were collected up to 4 times in the first month after transplant and then at least monthly when available. A remark on this clone: It has no known antigen specificity. No base-level quality is on record; no much larger clone is a single base apart.

The library relied on the immunoSEQ multiplex PCR assay. For most patients, genomic DNA was subjected to high-throughput TCR-beta CDR3 sequencing by Adaptive Biotechnologies. As for the original processing: Adaptive's ImmunoSEQ software was the source of the TCR sequencing data for roughly 19 patients, while a few other patients were processed with MiXCR and VDJtools. CDR3 nucleotide sequences shared between donor and recipient were removed because their origin could not be assigned. To count as alloreactive, a clone needed at least 2-fold expansion over unstimulated cells and a minimum CFSE-low frequency of 0.002% (template counts) or 0.001% (read counts). Clones were considered mappable if detected in sequenced pre-transplant spleen, lymph node, or MLR CFSE-low populations of the donor or recipient. Cumulative frequency of alloreactive clones was calculated as a percentage of all sequences weighted by copy number. Held by TCRdb, this immuneACCESS table contains in-frame sequences only and omits some clones. Under half of the omission traces to an unresolved V gene where checked; the cause of the rest is unknown. The DNA gave D and trimming, while V, J and clone size come from that table. The sample table shows tens of thousands of clones, and approximately 90% are seen once. 2.5% to 3% of the sample is taken by the ten largest.

The sequence derives from a human patient who received an intestinal transplant, so some T cells may come from the graft donor. The sample in question was PBMCs, obtained about 120 days after intestinal transplantation. The V and J genes are TRBV27 and TRBJ2-1; D gene: possibly TRBD2, on 5 matching bases. The CDR3 loop reads CASRTGYSSYNEQFF. The nucleotide sequence reads as follows: TGTGCCAGCAGAACGGGGTATAGCTCCTACAATGAGCAGTTCTTC.